Presented here are 2 T cell receptor beta chains from one specimen sequenced in a study of metastatic and nonmetastatic thyroid tumors. Thyroid surgery was performed in patients who had received no treatment beforehand. TCRdb recomputed clones from the PCR reads via MiXCR. The profile shows some 84,000 clones, around 9.2% of them singletons. Material: blood. The receptors stem from a female donor with papillary thyroid cancer or a benign thyroid nodule (not recorded which). Some clones in this sample may be carry-over from other donors' samples.

There are a few counts of this clone. V usage is TRBV2 and J usage is TRBJ1-2; D is ambiguous. Germline CDR1 SNHLY, CDR2 FYNNEI. With 4 bases removed from V and 7 bases from J, the gap between germline ends came to 13 bases. This CDR3 region has 13 residues. CDR3 bases: TGTGCCAGCAGTGTGCAGCCTCAAGCTGGCTACACCTTC. As protein: CASSVQPQAGYTF. The full variable domain, in which reference TRBV2 and TRBJ1-2 provide the parts outside the CDR3, is EPEVTQTPSHQVTQMGQEVILRCVPISNHLYFYWYRQILGQKVEFLVSFYNNEISEKSEIFDDQFSVERPDGSNFTLKIRSTKLEDSAMYFCASSVQPQAGYTFGSGTRLTVV.

This clone was seen many times. The V gene is TRBV7-9, the J gene TRBJ2-3, with 7 nucleotides matching TRBD2. Trimming removed 1 base from V and 2 bases from J; junction bases left unmatched: 0. Germline CDR1 is SEHNR and CDR2 is FQNEAQ (reference sequence). The CDR3 is 14 residues long. The DNA of the CDR3 is TGTGCCAGCAGCTTAGGGGACTACACAGATACGCAGTATTTT. Translating it yields CASSLGDYTDTQYF.